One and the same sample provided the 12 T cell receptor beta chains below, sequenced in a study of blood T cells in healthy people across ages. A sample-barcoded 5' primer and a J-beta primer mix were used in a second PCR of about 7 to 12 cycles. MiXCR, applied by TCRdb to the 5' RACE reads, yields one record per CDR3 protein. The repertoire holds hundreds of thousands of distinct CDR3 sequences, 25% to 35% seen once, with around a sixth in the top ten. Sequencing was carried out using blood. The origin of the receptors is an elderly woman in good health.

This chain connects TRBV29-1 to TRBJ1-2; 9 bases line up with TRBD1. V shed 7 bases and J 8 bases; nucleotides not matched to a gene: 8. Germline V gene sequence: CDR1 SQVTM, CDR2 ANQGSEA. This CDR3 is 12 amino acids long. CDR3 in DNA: TGCAGCGCCGGAGGACAGGGGTACGGCTACACCTTC. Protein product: CSAGGQGYGYTF.

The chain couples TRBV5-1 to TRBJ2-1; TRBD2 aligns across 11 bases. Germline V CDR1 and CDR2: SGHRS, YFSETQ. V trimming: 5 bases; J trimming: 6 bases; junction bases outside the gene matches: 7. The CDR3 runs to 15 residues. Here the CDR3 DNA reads TGCGCCAGCAGTCTGACTAGCGGGATTCTCAATGAGCAGTTCTTC. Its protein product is CASSLTSGILNEQFF.

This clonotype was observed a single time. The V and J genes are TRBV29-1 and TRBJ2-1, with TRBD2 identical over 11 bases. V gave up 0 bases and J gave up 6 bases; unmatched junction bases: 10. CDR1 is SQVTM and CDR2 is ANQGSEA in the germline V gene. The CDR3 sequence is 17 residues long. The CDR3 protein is CSVEDRILAGVSNEQFF. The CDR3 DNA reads TGCAGCGTTGAAGATCGAATACTAGCGGGAGTATCCAATGAGCAGTTCTTC.

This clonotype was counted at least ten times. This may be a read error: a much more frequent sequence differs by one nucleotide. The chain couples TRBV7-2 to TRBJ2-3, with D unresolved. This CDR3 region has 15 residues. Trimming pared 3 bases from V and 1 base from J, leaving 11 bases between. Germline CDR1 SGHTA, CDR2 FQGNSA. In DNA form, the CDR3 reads TGTGCCAGCAGCTTGTGGGTTGGAGGCACAGATACGCAGTATTTT. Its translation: CASSLWVGGTDTQYF.

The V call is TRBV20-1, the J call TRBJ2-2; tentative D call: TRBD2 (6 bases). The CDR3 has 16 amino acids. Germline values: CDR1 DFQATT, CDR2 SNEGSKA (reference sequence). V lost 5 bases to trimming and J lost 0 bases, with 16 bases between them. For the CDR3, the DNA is TGCAGTGCTGGGCCTAGGCAGCGGGCGAACACCGGGGAGCTGTTTTTT. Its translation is CSAGPRQRANTGELFF.

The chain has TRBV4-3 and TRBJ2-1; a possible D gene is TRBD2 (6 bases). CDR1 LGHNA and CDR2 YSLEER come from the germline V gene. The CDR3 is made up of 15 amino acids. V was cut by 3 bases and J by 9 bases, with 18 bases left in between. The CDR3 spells CASSQASAAPGEQFF. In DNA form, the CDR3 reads TGCGCCAGCAGCCAGGCTAGCGCCGCTCCGGGTGAGCAGTTCTTC.

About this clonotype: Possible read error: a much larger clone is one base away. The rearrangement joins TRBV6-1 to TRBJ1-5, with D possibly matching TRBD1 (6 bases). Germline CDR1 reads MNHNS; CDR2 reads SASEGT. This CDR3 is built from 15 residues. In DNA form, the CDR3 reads TGTGCCAGCAGGGGCAGGGGTGTCAGCAATCGGCCCCAGCATTTT. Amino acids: CASRGRGVSNRPQHF.

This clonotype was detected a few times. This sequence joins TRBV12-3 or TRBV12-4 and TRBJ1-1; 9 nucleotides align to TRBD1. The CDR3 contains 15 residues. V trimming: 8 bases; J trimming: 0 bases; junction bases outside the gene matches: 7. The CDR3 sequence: CASSTGGPMNTEAFF. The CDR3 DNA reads TGTGCCAGCTCGACAGGGGGTCCGATGAACACTGAAGCTTTCTTT.

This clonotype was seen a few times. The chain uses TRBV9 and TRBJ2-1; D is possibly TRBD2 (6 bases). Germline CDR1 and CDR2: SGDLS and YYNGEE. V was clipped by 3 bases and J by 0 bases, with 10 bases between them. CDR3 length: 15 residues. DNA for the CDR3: TGTGCCAGCAGCGAGGAGGGAAACTCCTACAATGAGCAGTTCTTC. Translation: CASSEEGNSYNEQFF. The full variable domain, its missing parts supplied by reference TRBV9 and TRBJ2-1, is DSGVTQTPKHLITATGQRVTLRCSPRSGDLSVYWYQQSLDQGLQFLIQYYNGEERAKGNILERFSAQQFPDLHSELNLSSLELGDSALYFCASSEEGNSYNEQFFGPGTRLTVL.

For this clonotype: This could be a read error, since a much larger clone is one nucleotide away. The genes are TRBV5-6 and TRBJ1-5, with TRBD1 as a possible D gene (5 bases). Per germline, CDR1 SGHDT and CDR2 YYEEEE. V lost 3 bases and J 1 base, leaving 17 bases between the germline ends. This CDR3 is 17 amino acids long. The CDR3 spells CASSSGSGHRSNQPQHF. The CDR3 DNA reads TGTGCCAGCAGCTCGGGGTCCGGGCACAGGAGCAATCAGCCCCAGCATTTT. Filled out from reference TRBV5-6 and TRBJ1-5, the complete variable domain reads DAGVTQSPTHLIKTRGQQVTLRCSPKSGHDTVSWYQQALGQGPQFIFQYYEEEERQRGNFPDRFSGHQFPNYSSELNVNALLLGDSALYLCASSSGSGHRSNQPQHFGDGTRLSIL.

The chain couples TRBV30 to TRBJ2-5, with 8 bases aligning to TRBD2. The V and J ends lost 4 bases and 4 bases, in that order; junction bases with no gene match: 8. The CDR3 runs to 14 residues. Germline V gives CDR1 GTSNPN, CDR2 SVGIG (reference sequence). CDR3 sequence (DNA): TGTGCCTGGAATCGGGGGGGGGCCGGAGAGACCCAGTACTTC. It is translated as CAWNRGGAGETQYF.

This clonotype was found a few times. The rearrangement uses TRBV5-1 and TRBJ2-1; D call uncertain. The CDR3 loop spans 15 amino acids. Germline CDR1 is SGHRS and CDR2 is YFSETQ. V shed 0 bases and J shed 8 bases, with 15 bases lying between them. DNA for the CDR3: TGCGCCAGCAGCTTGGATTGGCCGGTGGACGATGAGCAGTTCTTC. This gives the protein CASSLDWPVDDEQFF.